This entry describes one TCR beta chain. This clone was detected only a few times. This clone's antigen is unknown. No much larger clonotype is one base removed from it; base qualities were not supplied. This specimen comes from a study of cytomegalovirus exposure and HLA in healthy donors (dated by TCRdb to about 2017). General notes on the study: According to an earlier analysis of 450 to 650 of the donors, 150 million to 200 million T cells yielded roughly 110 million unique TCR beta sequences and around 280 Gb of sequence data. Roughly 300 gigabases of sequencing data and approximately 85 million unique TCR sequences were included in an early release covering roughly 600 HLA-typed donors. Among the roughly 390 genotyped donors, approximately 76% belonged to the genetic ancestry cluster associated with self-reported Caucasian donors. The study aimed to test whether cataloging public T cell receptors could reveal signatures of past pathogen exposure. Using immunosequencing, the study profiled T cell repertoires from 640 or so subjects and related those repertoires to cytomegalovirus serostatus. A separate validation cohort of 100 to 150 different subjects was used in addition to the 666-subject first cohort. To predict cytomegalovirus infection status, the study brought together high-throughput TCR immunosequencing, statistical association of individual TCRs with disease status, and machine learning. In a later analysis, previously published TCR beta repertoires from about 640 donors were re-analyzed and high-resolution HLA genotyping was added so that TCR occurrence patterns could be studied. In the later analysis, no new phenotypic data were used to find candidate immune exposures; instead, reliance was placed on TCR beta sequences and their occurrence across donors. An earlier analysis of around 640 of the donors used high-throughput TCR beta sequencing to judge whether each TCR beta V gene segment behaved as functional or pseudogenic. Donor age, sex, ethnicity and CMV serostatus were compiled alongside the repertoire data. A later genetic analysis took genome-wide SNP genotypes for 398 of the 666 donors and used that subset as a discovery cohort. All discovery cohort repertoires had been generated on a single sequencing platform. Both class I and class II loci were covered by HLA typing, at four-digit resolution. Typing coverage differed by locus: A, B, C, DRB1 and DQB1 were typed in about 629-640 donors, DQA1 in about 510, DPA1 in some 600, and DPB1 in roughly 470. Several DR-DQ haplotypes were handled as single units for association and clustering because linkage in the cohort was strong. Among some 410 genotyped donors of the cohort, an average of around 250,000 unique TCR beta nucleotide sequences was sequenced per donor, of which 15% to 20% were non-productive.

The library was generated by the immunoSEQ multiplex PCR assay. For the multiplex PCR, a mixture combining 60 forward primers for TCR Vbeta segments and 13 reverse primers for TCR Jbeta segments was used. The CDR3 region of rearranged TCR beta genes was amplified from genomic DNA by a multiplex PCR assay. The Illumina HiSeq System was used to sequence the amplified TCR beta libraries as 87-base-pair reads. The source study handled its data this way. In a later analysis, 80 million or so unique TCR beta chains were counted across the 500 to 850 repertoires, and around 11 million of these chains were shared by at least two donors. A nearest-neighbor algorithm error-corrected the raw reads and collapsed the reads into unique sequences, merging closely related sequences to remove PCR and sequencing errors. CDR3 sequences were aligned to IMGT reference sequences to assign V, D and J gene segments. For a sequence to be retained, at least a six-nucleotide match to both a V gene segment and a J gene segment was required. A rearrangement was called productive if the CDR3 had no stop codons and remained in frame with V and J, and every other rearrangement was called non-productive. CDR3 was defined by IMGT convention, running from the second conserved V-encoded cysteine to the conserved J-encoded phenylalanine. Sequences without an unambiguous match to a single V gene segment were excluded from the earlier analysis of about 640 of the donors. An earlier analysis of several hundred of the donors called V segments functional above 56.7% productive rearrangements and segregating when the between-donor standard deviation exceeded 5%. A statistical classification framework was built to diagnose cytomegalovirus status from the catalog of TCR beta chain sequences. V and J gene assignment, in a later analysis, came from comparing TCR nucleotide sequences with IMGT/GENE-DB human TR gene sequences. Using the TCRdist pipeline, a later analysis assigned CDR3 sequences along with most-parsimonious VDJ recombination scenarios. In a later analysis, each TCR beta chain was defined by its CDR3 amino acid sequence together with its V-gene family, and reads lacking a unique V-gene family were excluded. To address suspected cross-contamination and a sequencing artifact, a later analysis removed under 600 highly shared, low-generation-probability nucleotide sequences. For each public chain, a later analysis derived a clonal expansion index from normalized ranks of inferred template counts within each repertoire. In a later analysis, generation probabilities were computed using a VDJ recombination model fitted to out-of-frame rearrangements, and the results were checked against IGoR. In a later analysis, hypergeometric tests were used to score TCR-TCR, TCR-HLA and TCR-CMV co-occurrence, with a repertoire-size bias correction applied to TCR pairs. A later analysis estimated false discovery rates by permuting HLA or CMV assignments 20 times. A later analysis grouped co-occurring TCRs with DBSCAN, adding TCRdist sequence similarity when clustering within HLA-allele-positive subsets. Repertoires with fewer than 30,000 or more than 120,000 public chains were left out of co-occurrence clustering, as were about 5 repertoires with anomalous nucleotide sharing. Entries here come from immuneACCESS through TCRdb and include only in-frame sequences with V and J called. Some clones fail to appear in such tables; in the studies checked, an unresolved V gene covers under half of the shortfall, and the cause of the remainder is unknown. The V and J calls and the clone size are those of that table, but D and trimming were determined from the DNA. In this sample the table shows about 97,000 clones, over 70% of which occur a single time. Of the sample, more than 9% is held by the ten largest clones.

Results and caveats for the whole study, not just this receptor: Most TCR sequences were seen in very few donors, while some public TCRs were found in many individuals. At a false discovery rate of 0.05, a later analysis linked some 18,000 TCR beta sequences to specific HLA alleles. In the study, around 150 TCR beta chains were listed as associated with cytomegalovirus. In an earlier analysis of around 600 of the donors, most TCR beta V segments were observed in productive rearrangements about 87% or about 30% of the time, broadly matching IMGT annotations. HLA typing was unavailable for some donors at each locus, so association tests used only the typed subset. Linkage disequilibrium might explain the correlated functional status among segregating V segments, but an unknown experimental factor could not be ruled out. In a later analysis, most CMV-associated TCR beta chains were found to appear HLA-restricted, with HLA associations seemingly driven largely by CMV exposure. A few of the identified cytomegalovirus-associated TCR beta chains were confirmed in vitro to be specific for cytomegalovirus antigens. A later analysis found that HLA-associated TCR beta chains were more clonally expanded and had lower generation probabilities than equally common non-associated chains. About 15 rarely observed V segments, including chromosome 9 orphons, were excluded from the earlier analysis of some 590 of the donors because counts were too low. In a later analysis, the rate of TCR association differed among HLA loci, with DRB1 alleles having the most associated TCRs and HLA-C alleles having the fewest. A further reported finding was that TCR beta sequences accurately predicted the HLA-A and HLA-B alleles for most subjects in the first cohort. In a later analysis, several top co-occurrence clusters were reported to appear linked to parvovirus B19, influenza, CMV and Epstein-Barr virus. A later genetic analysis associated a missense DCLRE1C variant with V-gene and J-gene trimming of TCR beta chains, and an independent cohort replicated the association. Immune exposure information for the cohort was limited to CMV serostatus. The sequencing pipeline was judged likely to have produced a cluster of highly shared sequence variants as a technical artifact. Strong co-occurrence of HLA alleles, especially DR and DQ, made assigning TCR associations to individual alleles difficult. Only TCR beta chains were sequenced in this cohort, and the absence of alpha or paired-chain data limited detectable features. According to the authors, the approach could potentially be generalized to other disease states and immunological phenotypes. The presence/absence analyses assumed that sequencing depth was roughly uniform across donors, and that assumption may not be true. Cytomegalovirus status was reported to be diagnosed by the classifier with high specificity and sensitivity in both the original and validation cohorts. A later genetic analysis reported fewer N-insertions in productive TCRs among donors in an Asian-associated ancestry cluster than the 666-donor mean. The 87-base-pair reads could not distinguish some IMGT-functional V segments, including TRBV6-2 and TRBV6-3, so those segments were excluded.

The cohort comprised several hundred healthy bone marrow donors. All cohort members were sampled while nominally healthy, although unrecorded immune exposures were likely present. The donor tested CMV seronegative, placing the donor among the 350 to 400 seronegative members of the cohort. A peripheral blood sample was collected from each donor, and TCR beta sequencing was performed on peripheral blood mononuclear cells. Genomic DNA was extracted from the blood cell samples with the Qiagen DNeasy Blood Extraction Kit. At the junction V is shortened by 2 bases and J by 1 base, with 8 bases in between. Including the terminal cysteine and phenylalanine, the CDR3 comprises 14 residues. The retained sequence is limited to the CDR3, 42 bases, with the frame set at the first base. The germline V gene gives CDR1 as SGHDT and CDR2 as YYEEEE.

The sequencing sample was made of PBMCs. The rearranged segments are TRBV5-6 and TRBJ2-3; TRBD2 might be the D gene, on 6 matching bases. This receptor was obtained from a man aged 45-65 years in good health and CMV-seronegative. The CDR3 region reads CASSFPGGTDTQYF. The nucleotide sequence reads TGTGCCAGCAGCTTCCCGGGGGGCACAGATACGCAGTATTTT.